These 8 T cell receptor beta chains share one sample of origin, sequenced in a study of blood T cell repertoires in COVID-19. The table came from immunoSEQ multiplex PCR; TCRdb's copy has only in-frame clones and leaves some out. Found here are roughly 220,000 clones, around 80% of them singletons; the top ten hold approximately 15%. Sequenced material: PBMCs or T cells enriched from blood (not recorded which). The receptors originated from a man aged 40-55 years who had recovered from COVID-19.

The rearrangement links TRBV7-3 to TRBJ2-1, with TRBD2 matching over 8 bases. The V gene's germline CDR1 is SGHTA and CDR2 FQGTGA. Trimming took 5 bases from V and 4 from J; bases not matched to a gene: 7. This CDR3 contains 15 residues. CDR3 in DNA: TGTGCCAGCAGCCCCCGAAGCGGGGGTTACAATGAGCAGTTCTTC. This codes for CASSPRSGGYNEQFF.

This chain uses TRBV7-2 with TRBJ2-7, with 10 nucleotides matching TRBD1. Germline V gene data show CDR1 as SGHTA and CDR2 as FQGNSA. The CDR3 runs to 15 residues. Trimming cost V 5 bases and J 2 bases; bases outside gene matches: 6. The CDR3 region has the DNA TGTGCCAGCAGCCTGGGACAGGGGCTAACCTACGAGCAGTACTTC. As protein: CASSLGQGLTYEQYF. Full variable domain (remainder filled in from reference TRBV7-2 and TRBJ2-7): GAGVSQSPSNKVTEKGKDVELRCDPISGHTALYWYRQSLGQGLEFLIYFQGNSAPDKSGLPSDRFSAERTGGSVSTLTIQRTQQEDSAVYLCASSLGQGLTYEQYFGPGTRLTVT.

The chain joins TRBV3-1 (or the pseudogene TRBV3-2) to TRBJ1-1; D is undetermined. V lost 7 bases and J 0 bases, leaving 21 bases between the germline ends. The CDR3 has 17 amino acids. The germline V gene encodes CDR1 LGHDT and CDR2 YNNKEL (reference sequence). Here the CDR3 DNA reads TGTGCCAGCAAGGCGGACGGACTCGGGGATATGAACACTGAAGCTTTCTTT. It encodes CASKADGLGDMNTEAFF.

V usage is TRBV2 and J usage is TRBJ2-3; TRBD1 might be the D (6 bases). Trimming left V 6 bases short and J 4 bases short, with 8 bases between. Germline V gene lookup returns CDR1 SNHLY and CDR2 FYNNEI. The length of the CDR3 is 12 residues. CDR3 sequence (DNA): TGTGCCAGCAGAGACAGGTCAGATACGCAGTATTTT. Protein product: CASRDRSDTQYF.

The rearrangement uses TRBV19 and TRBJ2-1; TRBD2 agrees at 10 bases. CDR3 length: 15 amino acids. Germline loops: CDR1 LNHDA, CDR2 SQIVND (reference sequence). After removal of 5 bases from V and 2 bases from J, the junction contained 3 bases not matched to a gene. This CDR3 reads CASSAGTSAYNEQFF. The DNA for the CDR3 is TGTGCCAGTAGTGCCGGGACTAGCGCCTACAATGAGCAGTTCTTC.

The chain combines TRBV4-2 with TRBJ1-3, with 8 bases that match TRBD1. With V trimmed by 0 bases and J by 4 bases, 5 bases remained unmatched. Per germline, CDR1 LGHNA and CDR2 YNFKEQ. The CDR3 consists of 16 residues. CDR3 bases: TGTGCCAGCAGCCAAGATGGGACAGGAGCGGGAAACACCATATATTTT. It translates to CASSQDGTGAGNTIYF.

The sample holds one count of this clone. This chain links TRBV27 with TRBJ1-1; unclear D gene. Trimming pared 6 bases from V and 5 bases from J, leaving 19 bases between. This CDR3 is built from 15 residues. Germline CDR1 MNHEY, CDR2 SMNVEV (reference sequence). The CDR3 DNA reads as TGTGCCAGCAGGCGAAACCCCGCTACCGGGACTGAAGCTTTCTTT. This translates into CASRRNPATGTEAFF.

The V call is TRBV7-8, the J call TRBJ1-2, with D tentatively TRBD1 (6 bases). The CDR3 has 14 amino acids. The V gene's germline CDR1 is SGHVS and CDR2 FQNEAQ. V lost 3 bases and J lost 4, with 12 bases in between. The CDR3 bases are TGTGCCAGCAGCTTGTCCGGACAGAGCTATGGCTACACCTTC. It translates to CASSLSGQSYGYTF.